One and the same sample provided the 32 T cell receptor beta chains below, sequenced in a study of cytomegalovirus exposure and HLA in healthy donors. The PCR was carried out with 60 Vbeta primers and 13 Jbeta primers. The assay was immunoSEQ multiplex PCR, and TCRdb's table has in-frame clones only and misses some. The table lists some 40,000 clones, roughly 64% of them singletons. Sample: PBMCs. These receptors all stem from a man in his fifties or sixties in good health and CMV-seropositive.

The genes are TRBV5-5 and TRBJ2-7; tentatively, D is TRBD2 (6 bases). Trimming took off 0 bases at V and 5 bases at J, with 18 bases between the two ends. Per germline, CDR1 SGHKS and CDR2 YYEKEE (reference sequence). The CDR3 totals 16 residues. DNA for the CDR3: TGTGCCAGCAGCTTGGAAGGTTACGGGAGTTTCGACGAGCAGTACTTC. It encodes CASSLEGYGSFDEQYF.

This rearrangement joins TRBV5-1 to TRBJ2-5; possible D gene TRBD1, 6 bases. This CDR3 comprises 14 residues. The ends were cut back, 3 bases at V and 4 bases at J, with 13 bases in the middle. Germline values: CDR1 SGHRS, CDR2 YFSETQ. CDR3 DNA sequence: TGCGCCAGCAGCTCTGGGACATACTTAGAGACCCAGTACTTC. This sequence encodes CASSSGTYLETQYF. The whole variable domain, remainder taken from reference TRBV5-1 and TRBJ2-5, is KAGVTQTPRYLIKTRGQQVTLSCSPISGHRSVSWYQQTPGQGLQFLFEYFSETQRNKGNFPGRFSGRQFSNSRSEMNVSTLELGDSALYLCASSSGTYLETQYFGPGTRLLVL.

This chain joins TRBV5-1 and TRBJ2-3; 11 bases match TRBD2. CDR3 size: 18 residues. The V segment lost 4 bases and the J segment 3 bases; nucleotides outside the gene matches: 13. Germline CDR1 and CDR2: SGHRS and YFSETQ. The CDR3 loop reads CASSPRGSGRAGTDTQYF. CDR3 sequence (DNA): TGCGCCAGCAGCCCTCGTGGTAGCGGGAGGGCCGGGACAGATACGCAGTATTTT.

This clone was counted a few times. The rearrangement uses TRBV5-1 and TRBJ2-1, with D possibly matching TRBD1 (7 bases). CDR3 size: 15 residues. The germline V gene has CDR1 SGHRS and CDR2 YFSETQ. The V end lost 5 bases, the J end lost 7 bases, and 19 bases lay between the germline ends. The CDR3 region has the DNA TGCGCCAGCAGTCTTGGGGCCAGGGGGGTGAATGAGCAGTTCTTC. Residues: CASSLGARGVNEQFF.

This clone is a singleton in its sample. The chain is built from TRBV30 and TRBJ2-5; possible D gene TRBD1, 5 bases. Germline CDR1 GTSNPN, CDR2 SVGIG (reference sequence). V was trimmed by 4 bases and J by 3 bases, leaving 18 bases between them. The CDR3 is made up of 15 amino acids. CDR3: CAWNPMGRAEETQYF. CDR3 coding DNA: TGTGCCTGGAATCCCATGGGCAGGGCGGAAGAGACCCAGTACTTC.

The gene calls are TRBV28 and TRBJ2-7; 10 bases fit TRBD2. J lost 7 bases, V lost 3 bases, and 9 bases had no gene match. The CDR3 runs 15 residues. CDR1 MDHEN and CDR2 SYDVKM come from the germline V gene. CDR3 bases: TGTGCCAGCAGTTTGGGTGGAGCGGGAGGGCGGGAGCAGTACTTC. Its translation: CASSLGGAGGREQYF.

This clone was found a few times. V usage is TRBV5-6 and J usage is TRBJ2-1; a possible D gene is TRBD2 (6 bases). The CDR3 is made up of 16 amino acids. Trimming left V 4 bases short and J 9 bases short, with 23 bases between. The germline V gene has CDR1 SGHDT and CDR2 YYEEEE. This CDR3 reads CASSGTGTSLGSEQFF. CDR3 nucleotide sequence: TGTGCCAGCAGCGGAACCGGGACTTCCCTCGGGTCTGAGCAGTTCTTC. The full variable domain, with the rest looked up from reference TRBV5-6 and TRBJ2-1, is DAGVTQSPTHLIKTRGQQVTLRCSPKSGHDTVSWYQQALGQGPQFIFQYYEEEERQRGNFPDRFSGHQFPNYSSELNVNALLLGDSALYLCASSGTGTSLGSEQFFGPGTRLTVL.

The V call is TRBV6-6, the J call TRBJ1-1; 11 nucleotides align to TRBD1. The CDR3 runs to 14 residues. V was clipped by 6 bases and J by 1 base; unmatched bases: 1. Germline CDR1 and CDR2: MNHNY and SVGAGI (reference sequence). CDR3 amino acids: CASRDRGPNTEAFF. The CDR3 DNA reads as TGTGCCAGCAGGGACAGGGGGCCGAACACTGAAGCTTTCTTT.

V is TRBV5-1 and J is TRBJ2-1; D uncertain. Trimming cost V 4 bases and J 5 bases, with 10 bases left between them. CDR1 is SGHRS and CDR2 is YFSETQ in the germline V gene. The CDR3 runs to 13 residues. CDR3 in amino acids: CASSPRQDNEQFF. The CDR3 bases are TGCGCCAGCAGCCCCCGGCAGGACAATGAGCAGTTCTTC.

The rearrangement links TRBV14 to TRBJ2-1; 13 nucleotides align to TRBD2. Germline V CDR1 and CDR2: SGHDN, FVKESK. This CDR3 is built from 15 residues. V gave up 0 bases and J gave up 10 bases; unmatched junction bases: 3. CDR3 sequence reads: CASSQDRLAGGEQFF. The CDR3 DNA is TGTGCCAGCAGCCAAGATCGACTAGCGGGAGGCGAGCAGTTCTTC.

The rearrangement uses TRBV5-1 and TRBJ1-5; a possible D gene is TRBD1 (5 bases). Between the trimmed V and J ends, which lost 0 bases and 9 bases, there was a span of 13 bases. This CDR3 contains 14 residues. In germline, CDR1 is SGHRS, CDR2 YFSETQ. The CDR3, as DNA: TGCGCCAGCAGCTTGGAGGGAGGCCAGGGGCCCCAGCATTTT. Translating gives CASSLEGGQGPQHF.

This chain uses TRBV6-1 with TRBJ2-1; 7 bases are a match to TRBD2. The CDR3 has 15 residues. V lost 4 bases to trimming and J lost 7 bases; unmatched junction nucleotides: 10. CDR1 is MNHNS and CDR2 is SASEGT in the germline V gene. The CDR3 reads CASSAGLMGGNEQFF. For the CDR3, the DNA is TGTGCCAGCAGTGCGGGGCTTATGGGGGGGAATGAGCAGTTCTTC.

The chain combines TRBV20-1 with TRBJ2-1, with TRBD2 as a possible D gene (7 bases). Trimming removed 6 bases from V and 14 bases from J, with 17 bases in between. Germline values: CDR1 DFQATT, CDR2 SNEGSKA (reference sequence). The CDR3 is made up of 11 amino acids. The CDR3, as DNA: TGCAGTGCACCTAGGGGGGAGGGGGAGTTCTTC. It codes for CSAPRGEGEFF.

This clone was seen a handful of times. This chain uses TRBV30 with TRBJ1-5; D perhaps matches TRBD1 (5 bases). Germline V gives CDR1 GTSNPN, CDR2 SVGIG (reference sequence). Trimming shortened V by 2 bases and J by 7 bases, and 12 bases separated the two germline ends. This CDR3 has 13 amino acids. This chain's CDR3 is CAWSLGEGQPQHF. Written as DNA, the CDR3 is TGTGCCTGGAGTCTCGGGGAGGGGCAGCCCCAGCATTTT.

The V gene is TRBV6-8, the J gene TRBJ2-7; weak D call: TRBD2 (6 bases). Germline V gene sequence: CDR1 MNHGY, CDR2 SAAAGT. V lost 5 bases, J lost 4 bases, and 18 bases lay in between. This CDR3 spans 15 amino acids. This chain's CDR3 is CASSEGLLLFYEQYF. In DNA, the CDR3 is TGTGCCAGCAGTGAGGGACTTCTCCTCTTTTACGAGCAGTACTTC.

The rearrangement uses TRBV18 and TRBJ2-7; tentative D call: TRBD2 (7 bases). The V gene lost 3 bases and the J gene lost 0 bases, with 15 bases spanning the gap. This CDR3 comprises 16 residues. Looked up from germline, CDR1 is KGHSH and CDR2 is LQKENI. The CDR3 loop is CASSPGGGGSSYEQYF. CDR3 nucleotide sequence: TGTGCCAGCTCACCGGGGGGGGGCGGCAGCTCCTACGAGCAGTACTTC.

The chain uses TRBV5-4 and TRBJ2-7, with 13 bases that match TRBD2. V shed 4 bases, J shed 0 bases, and the junction held 7 bases outside the gene matches. The CDR3 is made up of 17 amino acids. CDR1 SGHNT and CDR2 YYREEE come from the germline V gene (reference sequence). The CDR3 DNA sequence: TGTGCCAGCAGCATACCTGGGACTAGCGGGATCTCCTACGAGCAGTACTTC. It is translated as CASSIPGTSGISYEQYF.

This clone has more than one count but fewer than ten. This chain joins TRBV5-6 and TRBJ2-1; perhaps TRBD2 as D (6 bases). CDR3 length: 15 amino acids. CDR1 and CDR2 from the germline V gene are SGHDT and YYEEEE. V dropped 1 base and J dropped 5 bases, with 13 bases sitting between them. Here the CDR3 DNA reads TGTGCCAGCAGCTTGTTAGCGGCAGCCCACAATGAGCAGTTCTTC. This encodes CASSLLAAAHNEQFF.

The chain links TRBV5-4 to TRBJ2-1, with 10 bases matching TRBD2. V lost 1 base and J lost 13; bases outside the gene matches: 5. The CDR3 is 13 residues long. The germline V gene has CDR1 SGHNT and CDR2 YYREEE (reference sequence). The CDR3 DNA is TGTGCCAGCAGCTTGTACCTAGCGGGAGCCCAGTTCTTC. Translated, it gives CASSLYLAGAQFF.

V is TRBV25-1 and J is TRBJ2-5; 11 nucleotides match TRBD1. The germline V gene has CDR1 MGHDK and CDR2 SYGVNS. The CDR3 length is 15 residues. The ends lost 4 bases at V and 5 bases at J; junction bases unmatched: 6. CDR3 coding DNA: TGTGCCAGCAGTGCAACGGACAGGGGGCTGGAGACCCAGTACTTC. Translated, it gives CASSATDRGLETQYF.

The chain employs TRBV5-4 and TRBJ2-7; 11 nucleotides agree with TRBD2. The V gene's germline CDR1 is SGHNT and CDR2 YYREEE (reference sequence). This CDR3 is built from 16 residues. The V segment lost 3 bases and the J segment 3 bases; nucleotides outside the gene matches: 8. The CDR3 DNA sequence: TGTGCCAGCAGCTCGGGACTAGCGGTCGTAGGCTACGAGCAGTACTTC. The encoded protein is CASSSGLAVVGYEQYF.

The chain uses TRBV7-2 and TRBJ2-3, with a weak D call TRBD2 (5 bases). Germline CDR1 SGHTA, CDR2 FQGNSA. The CDR3 spans 15 residues. V was cut by 0 bases and J by 2 bases, with 9 bases left in between. The CDR3 sequence: CASSLAGVSTDTQYF. CDR3 coding DNA: TGTGCCAGCAGCTTAGCGGGAGTTTCCACAGATACGCAGTATTTT. The complete variable domain, with remaining parts taken from reference TRBV7-2 and TRBJ2-3, reads GAGVSQSPSNKVTEKGKDVELRCDPISGHTALYWYRQSLGQGLEFLIYFQGNSAPDKSGLPSDRFSAERTGGSVSTLTIQRTQQEDSAVYLCASSLAGVSTDTQYFGPGTRLTVL.

This clone appeared once. The chain carries TRBV4-2 and TRBJ2-3; D possibly corresponds to TRBD2 (6 bases). Germline V gene data show CDR1 as LGHNA and CDR2 as YNFKEQ. V was trimmed by 1 base and J by 4 bases, leaving 12 bases between them. The CDR3 spans 15 residues. The CDR3 here is CASSQGRGEADTQYF. The CDR3 bases are TGTGCCAGCAGCCAAGGGCGGGGAGAGGCAGATACGCAGTATTTT.

This sequence joins TRBV7-3 and TRBJ2-1; 9 bases fit TRBD2. V lost 5 bases to trimming and J lost 4 bases; unmatched junction nucleotides: 6. This CDR3 comprises 15 residues. Germline V gene sequence: CDR1 SGHTA, CDR2 FQGTGA. CDR3 in amino acids: CASSLSGGLYNEQFF. CDR3 in DNA: TGTGCCAGCAGCCTTAGCGGGGGATTATACAATGAGCAGTTCTTC. Variable domain in full (rest from reference TRBV7-3 and TRBJ2-1): GAGVSQTPSNKVTEKGKYVELRCDPISGHTALYWYRQSLGQGPEFLIYFQGTGAADDSGLPNDRFFAVRPEGSVSTLKIQRTERGDSAVYLCASSLSGGLYNEQFFGPGTRLTVL.

The chain is built from TRBV19 and TRBJ1-1, with 7 bases aligning to TRBD1. From germline, CDR1 is LNHDA and CDR2 SQIVND (reference sequence). This CDR3 spans 16 amino acids. V was pared by 6 bases and J by 3 bases, with 13 bases of the junction left unmatched. In nucleotides, the CDR3 is TGTGCCAGTAGGGGCATCACAGGGGTTAGGGACACTGAAGCTTTCTTT. Protein: CASRGITGVRDTEAFF. The variable domain in full, with the rest retrieved from reference TRBV19 and TRBJ1-1, is DGGITQSPKYLFRKEGQNVTLSCEQNLNHDAMYWYRQDPGQGLRLIYYSQIVNDFQKGDIAEGYSVSREKKESFPLTVTSAQKNPTAFYLCASRGITGVRDTEAFFGQGTRLTVV.

The table lists this clone with a few counts. As DNA, the CDR3 is TGTGCCAGCAGCTCACGGACAGCGAACACTGAAGCTTTCTTT. As protein: CASSSRTANTEAFF. The chain links TRBV7-3 to TRBJ1-1; D might be TRBD1 (6 bases). Germline CDR1 reads SGHTA; CDR2 reads FQGTGA. The ends were cut back, 4 bases at V and 1 base at J, with 10 bases in the middle. This CDR3 is 14 amino acids long.

The V and J genes are TRBV30 and TRBJ2-1, with D perhaps matching TRBD2 (5 bases). Germline-derived CDR1 and CDR2 are GTSNPN and SVGIG (reference sequence). CDR3 length: 12 amino acids. V lost 1 base, J lost 4 bases, and 5 bases lay in between. The CDR3 coding sequence is TGTGCCTGGAGTGGAGGGTACAATGAGCAGTTCTTC. Translated: CAWSGGYNEQFF.

The V gene is TRBV7-6, the J gene TRBJ2-1, with 7 bases identical to TRBD1. The ends lost 5 bases at V and 10 bases at J; junction bases unmatched: 5. The CDR3 extends over 12 amino acids. The germline gives CDR1 SGHVS, CDR2 FNYEAQ. The CDR3 reads CASSRDSREQFF. CDR3 nucleotide sequence: TGTGCCAGCAGCCGGGACAGTAGAGAGCAGTTCTTC.

The table lists this clone with a few counts. J is TRBJ1-2 and V is TRBV6-5; 8 bases fit TRBD1. Germline loops: CDR1 MNHEY, CDR2 SVGAGI. The CDR3 sequence is 14 residues long. V gave up 6 bases and J gave up 7 bases; unmatched junction bases: 10. CDR3 sequence: CASSRGRGRFGYTF. The CDR3 nucleotides are TGTGCCAGCAGCCGCGGCAGGGGGCGTTTTGGCTACACCTTC.

Comments on this clone: The sample holds other DNA sequences that translate to the same CDR3. The gene calls are TRBV7-2 and TRBJ1-5; perhaps TRBD1 as D (6 bases). The CDR3 length is 13 residues. V shed 5 bases and J shed 4 bases, with 9 bases lying between them. Germline loops: CDR1 SGHTA, CDR2 FQGNSA. The DNA of the CDR3 is TGTGCCAGCAGCCCGGACAGAAATCAGCCCCAGCATTTT. This gives the protein CASSPDRNQPQHF. Full variable domain (missing parts from reference TRBV7-2 and TRBJ1-5): GAGVSQSPSNKVTEKGKDVELRCDPISGHTALYWYRQSLGQGLEFLIYFQGNSAPDKSGLPSDRFSAERTGGSVSTLTIQRTQQEDSAVYLCASSPDRNQPQHFGDGTRLSIL.

The rearrangement links TRBV5-6 to TRBJ2-1, with TRBD2 identical over 7 bases. The germline V gene encodes CDR1 SGHDT and CDR2 YYEEEE. This CDR3 has 17 residues. Trimming removed 0 bases from V and 4 bases from J; junction bases left unmatched: 10. For the CDR3, the DNA is TGTGCCAGCAGCTTGGAGGGAGGGGAAGGGACGTACAATGAGCAGTTCTTC. It codes for CASSLEGGEGTYNEQFF.

This clone was recorded a few times. V is TRBV28 and J is TRBJ1-2; perhaps TRBD1 as D (6 bases). Trimming cost V 4 bases and J 6 bases, with 15 bases left between them. Germline assignment: CDR1 MDHEN and CDR2 SYDVKM. There are 14 residues in the CDR3. CDR3 amino acids: CASSSPGRGNGYTF. DNA for the CDR3: TGTGCCAGCAGTTCACCTGGCAGGGGAAATGGCTACACCTTC.